The rows below give T cell receptor beta chains drawn from one sample of a study of patients and donors after allogeneic stem cell transplantation. MiXCR, applied by TCRdb to the RT-PCR reads, yields one record per CDR3 protein. The table lists about 960,000 distinct CDR3 sequences, about a sixth of them singletons, with around 6% in the top ten. Sequences were obtained from blood, either unsorted or a sorted T cell fraction (not recorded which). The receptor source for this set is a human donor who was either an allogeneic HSCT recipient or a stem cell or donor lymphocyte infusion donor (not recorded which). It is not recorded whose cells these are; they may come from a transplant donor. The CDR3 runs from the conserved cysteine through the conserved F or W. D genes are given only for firm matches. Size tells how often a clone was seen (once, few, many) or the class of an expanded clone, and some rows leave it out.

D,size,V,length,J,DNA,CDR3
TRBD1,few,TRBV27,13,TRBJ2-1,TGTGCCAGTGGGACAGGGTGGAACAATGAGCAGTTCTTC,CASGTGWNNEQFF
NA,NA,TRBV14,16,TRBJ2-3,TGTGCCAGCAGCCAAGATGGCGGGTACGGCACAGATACGCAGTATTTT,CASSQDGGYGTDTQYF
TRBD2,NA,TRBV6-5,15,TRBJ2-5,TGTGCCAGCAGTTACGGTAGCGGGACACAAGAGACCCAGTACTTC,CASSYGSGTQETQYF
NA,few,TRBV11-2,12,TRBJ2-7,TGTGCCAGCAGCTTAGGAGGTCGTGACGGACAGTTC,CASSLGGRDGQF
TRBD2,NA,TRBV20-1,16,TRBJ2-5,TGCAGTGCTAGCCCCCTTGCGGGGGGCCCCCCAGAGACCCAGTACTTC,CSASPLAGGPPETQYF
NA,NA,TRBV6-2/TRBV6-3,14,TRBJ2-7,TGTGCCAGCAGTTACGGGGGGAGACCTTACGAGCAGTACTTC,CASSYGGRPYEQYF
TRBD2,NA,TRBV5-1,17,TRBJ2-3,TGCGCCAGCAGCTTGGGTCCCGGGGTAGCGGGGAAAGATACGCAGTATTTT,CASSLGPGVAGKDTQYF
NA,NA,TRBV20-1,18,TRBJ2-2,TGCAGTGCTAGGGGCCATTGGACAGAATCTTCGAACACCGGGGAGCTGTTTTTT,CSARGHWTESSNTGELFF
TRBD2,few,TRBV4-1,16,TRBJ2-2,TGCGCCAGCAGCCAAGATCGCCTAGCGGCCGTCGGGGAGCTGTTTTTT,CASSQDRLAAVGELFF
TRBD2,NA,TRBV7-3,15,TRBJ2-1,TGTGCCAGCAGCTCTAGCGGGGGGGCTATGGATGAGCAGTTCTTC,CASSSSGGAMDEQFF
NA,NA,TRBV4-2,15,TRBJ1-6,TGTGCCAGCAGCCAAGAACGGGGGCCGGGTTCACCCCTCCACTTT,CASSQERGPGSPLHF
NA,few,TRBV11-2,16,TRBJ2-7,TGTGCCAGCAGCCATATCACAGGGAGCCAATCCTACGAGCAGTACTTC,CASSHITGSQSYEQYF
NA,few,TRBV7-2,15,TRBJ1-6,TGTGCCAGCAGCTTAGTCAGTCGGGGAAATTCACCCCTCCACTTT,CASSLVSRGNSPLHF
NA,NA,TRBV11-2,12,TRBJ2-7,TGTGCCAGCAGCTTAGTCCCCTATTCGCAGTACTTC,CASSLVPYSQYF
NA,few,TRBV11-1,16,TRBJ2-5,TGTGCCAGCAGCGTACCGCGGGATTCAAGGGTGGAGACCCAGTACTTC,CASSVPRDSRVETQYF
NA,few,TRBV5-1,15,TRBJ2-7,TGCGCCAGCAGCAGATACCGGGACACCACCTGCGAGCAGTACTTC,CASSRYRDTTCEQYF
TRBD1,few,TRBV6-2/TRBV6-3,15,TRBJ2-3,TGTGCCAGCAGTCGGGACAGTAAAGTCCCAGATACGCAGTATTTT,CASSRDSKVPDTQYF
NA,few,TRBV7-9,14,TRBJ1-2,TGTGCCAGCAGCTTTCAGCCTACTAACTATGGCTACACCTTC,CASSFQPTNYGYTF
NA,once,TRBV20-1,10,TRBJ2-1,TGCAGTGCTACCCGTGAAGCGCAGTTCTTC,CSATREAQFF
TRBD1,NA,TRBV27,15,TRBJ1-2,TGTGCCAGCAGTTTTGTGGGACAGACTAACTATGGCTACACCTTC,CASSFVGQTNYGYTF
NA,NA,TRBV30,11,TRBJ1-3,TGTGCCTGGAGTCTTGGAAACACCATATATTTT,CAWSLGNTIYF
TRBD2,many,TRBV4-3,15,TRBJ2-1,TGCGCCAGCAGCCAAGCTGGACTAGTCCGCAATGAGCAGTTCTTC,CASSQAGLVRNEQFF
TRBD2,few,TRBV4-2,18,TRBJ2-3,TGTGCCAGCAGCCTAGCCCGAGGGACTAGCGGGGGCACAGATACGCAGTATTTT,CASSLARGTSGGTDTQYF
NA,NA,TRBV11-2,18,TRBJ2-7,TGTGCCAGCAGCTTGAGAGGTGACAGACTCACTACCTCCTACGAGCAGTACTTC,CASSLRGDRLTTSYEQYF
TRBD2,few,TRBV6-4,14,TRBJ2-1,TGTGCCAGCAGTTTCCTAGCGGGACTTAATGAGCAGTTCTTC,CASSFLAGLNEQFF
NA,NA,TRBV4-1,15,TRBJ1-2,TGCGCCAGCAGCCAAGATAGGGCTTTAAACTATGGCTACACCTTC,CASSQDRALNYGYTF
NA,few,TRBV7-6,15,TRBJ2-1,TGTGCCAGCAGCCCCGCACAGGACCTCTACAATGAGCAGTTCTTC,CASSPAQDLYNEQFF
NA,NA,TRBV5-1,14,TRBJ2-3,TGCGCCAGCAGCTTGGGAGTGGTCACAGATACGCAGTATTTT,CASSLGVVTDTQYF
NA,NA,TRBV20-1,14,TRBJ2-1,TGCAGTGCTAGAAAGGTGGGAGAGGTTTATGAGCAGTTCTTC,CSARKVGEVYEQFF
TRBD2,few,TRBV20-1,13,TRBJ2-3,TGCAGTGCTACTAGCGGGGGTAGAGATACGCAGTATTTT,CSATSGGRDTQYF
TRBD2,NA,TRBV28,15,TRBJ2-7,TGTGCCAGCAGTTTATCGGGACTATTTATCAACGAGCAGTACTTC,CASSLSGLFINEQYF
NA,few,TRBV4-2,15,TRBJ2-5,TGTGCCAGCAGCCAAGGGACTAAACCCCAAGAGACCCAGTACTTC,CASSQGTKPQETQYF
TRBD2,NA,TRBV12-3/TRBV12-4,17,TRBJ2-2,TGTGCCAGCAGTTCTCTAACGGTAGCGGGCTATACCGGGGAGCTGTTTTTT,CASSSLTVAGYTGELFF
NA,NA,TRBV12-3/TRBV12-4,13,TRBJ1-2,TGTGCCAGCTCTTGGGGGGGGCTTGATGGCTACACCTTC,CASSWGGLDGYTF
NA,NA,TRBV3-1,14,TRBJ2-5,TGTGCCAGCAGCCAAGGCGGACTCCAAGAGACCCAGTACTTC,CASSQGGLQETQYF
NA,NA,TRBV2,17,TRBJ2-2,TGTGCCAGCAGTGCTCGCGATCGGTTAGGTTCGGCCGGGGAGCTGTTTTTT,CASSARDRLGSAGELFF
NA,few,TRBV7-9,14,TRBJ1-2,TGTGCCGTAGCCCCAGGATGGGGTGACTATGGCTACACCTTC,CAVAPGWGDYGYTF
NA,few,TRBV7-9,15,TRBJ2-3,TGTGCCAGCAGGCATGTCTTAGGTCCCACAGATACGCAGTATTTT,CASRHVLGPTDTQYF
NA,NA,TRBV3-1,13,TRBJ2-3,TGTGCCAGCAGCCGTTTAGCTGGAGGATCGGTGTATTTT,CASSRLAGGSVYF
TRBD1,NA,TRBV5-1,14,TRBJ2-7,TGCGCCAGCAGCTTGGTCGAGGGGGCGGTACCCAGGGACTTC,CASSLVEGAVPRDF
TRBD2,NA,TRBV2,16,TRBJ2-5,TGTGCCAGCAGTGATCCTCCAGCAGCGGGAGCAGAGACCCAGTACTTC,CASSDPPAAGAETQYF
NA,NA,TRBV20-1,18,TRBJ2-6,TGCAGTGCTAGCCCCCATAGCATCCCCCTCTCTGGGGCCAACGTCCTGACTTTC,CSASPHSIPLSGANVLTF
TRBD1,NA,TRBV7-9,15,TRBJ2-7,TGTGCCAGCAGCAACTCCGGGACAGAAAGCTACGAGCAGTACTTC,CASSNSGTESYEQYF
TRBD2,few,TRBV6-1,16,TRBJ2-7,TGTGCCAGCAGTCGACTAGCGGGAGAGAGCTCCTACGAGCAGTACTTC,CASSRLAGESSYEQYF
NA,NA,TRBV24-1,14,TRBJ1-5,TGTGCCACCAGTGATTTGCAGTCGGGTCAGCCCCAGCATTTT,CATSDLQSGQPQHF
TRBD2,few,TRBV20-1,13,TRBJ2-2,TGCAGTGCTAGGAGCGGGGGCACCGGGGAGCTGTTTTTT,CSARSGGTGELFF
TRBD1,NA,TRBV2,15,TRBJ1-1,TGTGCCAGCAGTGAAGGGACAGGTCAGGTCACTGAAGCTTTCTTT,CASSEGTGQVTEAFF